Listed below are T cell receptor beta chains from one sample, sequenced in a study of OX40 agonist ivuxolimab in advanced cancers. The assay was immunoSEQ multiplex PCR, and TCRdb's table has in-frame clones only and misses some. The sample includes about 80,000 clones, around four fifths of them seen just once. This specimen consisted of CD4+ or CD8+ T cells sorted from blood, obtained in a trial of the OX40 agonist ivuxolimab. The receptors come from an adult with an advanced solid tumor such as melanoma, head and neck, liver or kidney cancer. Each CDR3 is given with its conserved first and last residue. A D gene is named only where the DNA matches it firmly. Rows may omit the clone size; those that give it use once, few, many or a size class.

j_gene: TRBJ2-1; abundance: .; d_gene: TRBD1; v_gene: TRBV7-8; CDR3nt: TGTGCCAGCAGCTTAGGACAGGGGGCGCGGGAGCAGTTCTTC; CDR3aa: CASSLGQGAREQFF
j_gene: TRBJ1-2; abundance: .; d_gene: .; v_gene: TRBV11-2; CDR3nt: TGTGCCAGCAGCCCCCAATCCGGGGCATATGGCTACACCTTC; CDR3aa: CASSPQSGAYGYTF
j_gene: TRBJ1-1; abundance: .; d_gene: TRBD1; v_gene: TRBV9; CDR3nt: TGTGCCAGCAGCACCTGGGACAGGGCGAACACTGAAGCTTTCTTT; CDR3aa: CASSTWDRANTEAFF
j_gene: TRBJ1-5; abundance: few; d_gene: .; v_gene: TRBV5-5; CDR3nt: TGTGCCAGCAGCTTGGGGTGGGGGACGAGCAATCAGCCCCAGCATTTT; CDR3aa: CASSLGWGTSNQPQHF
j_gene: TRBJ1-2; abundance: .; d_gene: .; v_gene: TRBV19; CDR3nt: TGTGCCAGTAGTATTTCTCAGGAAGCCTATGGCTACACCTTC; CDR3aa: CASSISQEAYGYTF
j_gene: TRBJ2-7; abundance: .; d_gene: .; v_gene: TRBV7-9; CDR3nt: TGTGCCAGCAGCTTAGAGACAGGTGGCTCCTACGAGCAGTACTTC; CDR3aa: CASSLETGGSYEQYF
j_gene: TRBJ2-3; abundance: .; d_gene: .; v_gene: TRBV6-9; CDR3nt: TGTGCCAGCAGTCTTATCCTCCCAGATACGCAGTATTTT; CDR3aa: CASSLILPDTQYF
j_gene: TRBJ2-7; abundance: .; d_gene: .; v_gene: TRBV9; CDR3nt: TGTGCCAGCAGCCCCGGCGGGCCCTACGAGCAGTACTTC; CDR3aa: CASSPGGPYEQYF
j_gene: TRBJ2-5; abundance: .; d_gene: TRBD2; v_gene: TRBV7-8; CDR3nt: TGTGCCAGCAGCCGACCAGGACTAGCACCTCGGGAGACCCAGTACTTC; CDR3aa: CASSRPGLAPRETQYF
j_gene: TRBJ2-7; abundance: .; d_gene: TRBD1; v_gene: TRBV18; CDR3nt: TGTGCCAGCTCACCGTTTGCAGGGGGCTTGGGGGAGCAGTACTTC; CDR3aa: CASSPFAGGLGEQYF
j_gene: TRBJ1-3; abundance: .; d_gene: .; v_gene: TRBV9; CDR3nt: TGTGCCAGCAGCGTAGGACAGGTACCCTTATCTGGAAACACCATATATTTT; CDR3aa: CASSVGQVPLSGNTIYF
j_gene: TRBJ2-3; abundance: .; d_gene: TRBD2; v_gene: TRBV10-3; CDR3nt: TGTGCCATCAGTGAGTCGCGGCTAGCGGGGGGGCCAGATACGCAGTATTTT; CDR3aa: CAISESRLAGGPDTQYF
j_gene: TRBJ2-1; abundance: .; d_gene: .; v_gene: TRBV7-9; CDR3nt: TGTGCCAGCAGCTTAGGAGGGGGATACTACAATGAGCAGTTCTTC; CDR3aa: CASSLGGGYYNEQFF
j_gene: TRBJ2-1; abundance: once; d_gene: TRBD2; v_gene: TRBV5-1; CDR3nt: TGCGCCAGCAGCTTTAGCGGGGGGCTTAATGAGCAGTTCTTC; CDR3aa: CASSFSGGLNEQFF
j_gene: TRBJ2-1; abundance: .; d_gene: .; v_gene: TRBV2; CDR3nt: TGTGCCAGCAGTCCGAGCGGTCTTGGTTACAATGAGCAGTTCTTC; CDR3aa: CASSPSGLGYNEQFF
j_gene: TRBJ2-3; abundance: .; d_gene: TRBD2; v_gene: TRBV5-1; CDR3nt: TGCGCCAGCAGCTCTGGTATCCTACCGGGGGGGCCTGACACAGATACGCAGTATTTT; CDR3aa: CASSSGILPGGPDTDTQYF
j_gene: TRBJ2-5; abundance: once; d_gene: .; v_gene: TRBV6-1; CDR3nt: TGTGCCAGCGGCAGGGGAGGGGAGACCCAGTACTTC; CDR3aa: CASGRGGETQYF
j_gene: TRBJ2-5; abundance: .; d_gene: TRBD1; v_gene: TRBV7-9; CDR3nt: TGTGCCAGCAGCCCGGGGGACAGGGTAATTATGGAGACCCAGTACTTC; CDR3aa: CASSPGDRVIMETQYF
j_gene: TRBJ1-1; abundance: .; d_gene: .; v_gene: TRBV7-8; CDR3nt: TGTGCCAGCAGCTTAGACACTCGTAGGATCAACACTGAAGCTTTCTTT; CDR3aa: CASSLDTRRINTEAFF
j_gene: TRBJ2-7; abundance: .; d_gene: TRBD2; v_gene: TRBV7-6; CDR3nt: TGTGCCAGCAGCTTACAGCGGGATAGCTCCTACGAGCAGTACTTC; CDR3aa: CASSLQRDSSYEQYF
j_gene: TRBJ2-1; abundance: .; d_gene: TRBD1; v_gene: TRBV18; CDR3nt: TGTGCCAGCTCACTCGACAGGGGGCGCGGTGAGCAGTTCTTC; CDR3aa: CASSLDRGRGEQFF
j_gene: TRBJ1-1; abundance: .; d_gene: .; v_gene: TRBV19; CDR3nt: TGTGCCAGCACTCCCCACTTGAACACTGAAGCTTTCTTT; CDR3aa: CASTPHLNTEAFF
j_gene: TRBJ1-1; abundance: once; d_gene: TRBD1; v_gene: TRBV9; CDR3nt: TGTGCCAGCAGCGTAGTGGCAGGGGGCACTGAAGCTTTCTTT; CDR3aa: CASSVVAGGTEAFF
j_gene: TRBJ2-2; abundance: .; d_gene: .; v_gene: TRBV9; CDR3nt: TGTGCCAGCAGCGTAGCAGGGACCGGCGACACCGGGGAGCTGTTTTTT; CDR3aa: CASSVAGTGDTGELFF
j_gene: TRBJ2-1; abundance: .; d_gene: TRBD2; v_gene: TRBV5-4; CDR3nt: TGTGCCAGCAGCTTGGCAAGCTTAGCGGGAAATGAGCAGTTCTTC; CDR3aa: CASSLASLAGNEQFF
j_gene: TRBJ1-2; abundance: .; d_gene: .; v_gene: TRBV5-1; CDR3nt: TGCGCCAGCAGCTTGGCCGGGGTACTCGGCTATGGCTACACCTTC; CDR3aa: CASSLAGVLGYGYTF
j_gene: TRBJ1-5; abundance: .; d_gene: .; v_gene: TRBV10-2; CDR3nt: TGCGCCAGCAGTGAGGGGTTGCACCAGCCCCAGCATTTT; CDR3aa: CASSEGLHQPQHF
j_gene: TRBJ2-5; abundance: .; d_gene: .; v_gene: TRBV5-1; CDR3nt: TGCGCCAGCAGCACTAGAGTCGGACAGTACCAAGAGACCCAGTACTTC; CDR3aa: CASSTRVGQYQETQYF
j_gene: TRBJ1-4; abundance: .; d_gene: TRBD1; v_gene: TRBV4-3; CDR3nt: TGCGCCAGCAGCCAAGAACGGAGGACAGGTTACCTTAATGAAAAACTGTTTTTT; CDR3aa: CASSQERRTGYLNEKLFF
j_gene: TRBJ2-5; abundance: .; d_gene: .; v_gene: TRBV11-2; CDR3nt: TGTGCCAGCAGCTACACCCGCGGGAAGTGGGAGACCCAGTACTTC; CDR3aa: CASSYTRGKWETQYF
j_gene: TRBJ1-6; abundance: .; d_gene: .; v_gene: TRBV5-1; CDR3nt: TGCGCCAGCAGCTTGGAGGCGGCCCATAATTCACCCCTCCACTTT; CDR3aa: CASSLEAAHNSPLHF
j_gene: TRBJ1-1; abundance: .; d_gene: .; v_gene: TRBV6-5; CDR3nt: TGTGCCAGCAGTTATTCAGGGAATGCTGAAGCTTTCTTT; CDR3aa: CASSYSGNAEAFF
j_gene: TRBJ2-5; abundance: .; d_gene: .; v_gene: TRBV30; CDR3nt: TGTGCCTGGAGCGCCGCCGGGGAGACCCAGTACTTC; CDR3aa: CAWSAAGETQYF
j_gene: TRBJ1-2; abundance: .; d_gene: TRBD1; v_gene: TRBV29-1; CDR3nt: TGCAGCGTTGAAGTGAGGGGACAGGGAGACTATGGCTACACCTTC; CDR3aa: CSVEVRGQGDYGYTF
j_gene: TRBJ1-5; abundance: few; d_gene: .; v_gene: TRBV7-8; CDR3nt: TGTGCCAGCAGCTTGGGACAAGGTAATGGCAATCAGCCCCAGCATTTT; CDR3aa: CASSLGQGNGNQPQHF
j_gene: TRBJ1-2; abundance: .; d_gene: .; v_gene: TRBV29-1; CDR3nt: TGCAGCGTCGACCCTGGGAGCTACACCTTC; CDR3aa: CSVDPGSYTF
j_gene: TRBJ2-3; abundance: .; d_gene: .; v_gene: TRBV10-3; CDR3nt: TGTGCCATCAGTGAGTCGTCCGGGGCTCAGACAGATACGCAGTATTTT; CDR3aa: CAISESSGAQTDTQYF
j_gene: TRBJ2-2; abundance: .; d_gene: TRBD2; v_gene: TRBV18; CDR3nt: TGTGCCAGCTCACCACTTAGCGGGGGAACCGGGGAGCTGTTTTTT; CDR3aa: CASSPLSGGTGELFF
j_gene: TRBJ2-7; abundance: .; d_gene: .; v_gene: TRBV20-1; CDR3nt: TGCAGTGTCCCGATACGATACGAGCAGTACTTC; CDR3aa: CSVPIRYEQYF
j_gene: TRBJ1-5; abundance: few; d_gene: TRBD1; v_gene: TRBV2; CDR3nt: TGTGCCAGCGGAGGGACAGGGGACCAGCCCCAGCATTTT; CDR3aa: CASGGTGDQPQHF
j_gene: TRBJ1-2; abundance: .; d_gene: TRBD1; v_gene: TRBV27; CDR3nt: TGTGCCAGCACTAGGACAGGGGGAGACTATGGCTACACCTTC; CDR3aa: CASTRTGGDYGYTF
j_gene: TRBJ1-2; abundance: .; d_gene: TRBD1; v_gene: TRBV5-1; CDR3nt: TGCGCCAGCAGCTTGGGGACAGGGGGCTATGGCTACACCTTC; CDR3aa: CASSLGTGGYGYTF
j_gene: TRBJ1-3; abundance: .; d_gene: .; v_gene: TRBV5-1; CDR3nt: TGCGCCAGCAGCTTGGGGGTCAGCTCTGGAAACACCATATATTTT; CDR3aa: CASSLGVSSGNTIYF
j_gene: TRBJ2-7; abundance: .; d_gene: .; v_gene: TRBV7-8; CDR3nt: TGTGCCAGCAGCTTAAGAGAGGGCCCCTACGAGCAGTACTTC; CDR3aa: CASSLREGPYEQYF
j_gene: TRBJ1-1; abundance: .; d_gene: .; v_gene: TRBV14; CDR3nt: TGTGCCAGCAGCCAACAACAGGTGAACACTGAAGCTTTCTTT; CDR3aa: CASSQQQVNTEAFF
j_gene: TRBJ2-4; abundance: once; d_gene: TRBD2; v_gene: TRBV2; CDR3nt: TGTGCCAGCTACGCGGTAGCGGGGGGGAAGCTAGCCAAAAACATTCAGTACTTC; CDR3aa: CASYAVAGGKLAKNIQYF
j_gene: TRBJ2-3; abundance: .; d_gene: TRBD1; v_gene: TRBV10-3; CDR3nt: TGTGCCATCAGACCCACAGGGGACACAGATACGCAGTATTTT; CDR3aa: CAIRPTGDTDTQYF
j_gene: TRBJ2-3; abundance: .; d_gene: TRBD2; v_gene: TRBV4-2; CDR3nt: TGTGCCAGCAGCCAAACGGGTTTGGGAAGCGGGACTAGTATAGATACGCAGTATTTT; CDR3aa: CASSQTGLGSGTSIDTQYF
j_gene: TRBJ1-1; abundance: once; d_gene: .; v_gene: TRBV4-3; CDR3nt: TGCGCCAGCAGACTGGGAGGGGTGAACACTGAAGCTTTCTTT; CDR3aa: CASRLGGVNTEAFF
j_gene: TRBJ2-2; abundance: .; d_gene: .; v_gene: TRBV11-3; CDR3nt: TGTGCCAGCAGCTTAACCCCGGGGGTAGACACCGGGGAGCTGTTTTTT; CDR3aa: CASSLTPGVDTGELFF
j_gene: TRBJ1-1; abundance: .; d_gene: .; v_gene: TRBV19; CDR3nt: TGTGCCAGTAGTCCCAGGCGTCGGACTGAAGCTTTCTTT; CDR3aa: CASSPRRRTEAFF